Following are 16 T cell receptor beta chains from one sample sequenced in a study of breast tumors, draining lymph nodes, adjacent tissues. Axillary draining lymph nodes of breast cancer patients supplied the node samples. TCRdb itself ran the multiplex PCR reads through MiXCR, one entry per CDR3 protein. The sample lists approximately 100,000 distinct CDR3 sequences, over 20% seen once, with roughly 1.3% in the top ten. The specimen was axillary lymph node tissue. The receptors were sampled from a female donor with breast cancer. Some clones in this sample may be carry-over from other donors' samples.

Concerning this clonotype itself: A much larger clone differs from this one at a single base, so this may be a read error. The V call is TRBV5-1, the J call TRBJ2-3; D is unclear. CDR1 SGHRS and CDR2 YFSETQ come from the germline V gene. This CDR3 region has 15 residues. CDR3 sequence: CASSSGRGSIDTQYF. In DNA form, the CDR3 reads TGCGCCAGCAGCTCTGGTCGTGGAAGCATAGATACGCAGTATTTT.

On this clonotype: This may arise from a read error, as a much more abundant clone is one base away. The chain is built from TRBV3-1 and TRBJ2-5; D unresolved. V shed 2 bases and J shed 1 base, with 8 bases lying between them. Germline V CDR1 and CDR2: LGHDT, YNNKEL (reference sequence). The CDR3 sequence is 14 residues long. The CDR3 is CASSQTEAQETQYF. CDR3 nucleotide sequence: TGTGCCAGCAGCCAAACGGAAGCCCAAGAGACCCAGTACTTC.

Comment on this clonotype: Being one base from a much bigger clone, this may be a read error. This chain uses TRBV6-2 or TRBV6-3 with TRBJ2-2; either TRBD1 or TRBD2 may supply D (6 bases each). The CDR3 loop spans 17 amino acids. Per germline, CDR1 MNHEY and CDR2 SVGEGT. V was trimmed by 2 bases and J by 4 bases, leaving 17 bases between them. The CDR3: CASSYVSGAASTGELFF. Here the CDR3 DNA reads TGTGCCAGCAGTTACGTGTCGGGGGCAGCGAGCACCGGGGAGCTGTTTTTT.

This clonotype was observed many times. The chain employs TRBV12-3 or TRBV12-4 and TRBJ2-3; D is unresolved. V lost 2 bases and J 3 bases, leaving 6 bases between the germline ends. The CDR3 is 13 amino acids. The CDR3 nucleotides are TGTGCCAGCAGTTTATTGAGAACAGATACGCAGTATTTT. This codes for CASSLLRTDTQYF.

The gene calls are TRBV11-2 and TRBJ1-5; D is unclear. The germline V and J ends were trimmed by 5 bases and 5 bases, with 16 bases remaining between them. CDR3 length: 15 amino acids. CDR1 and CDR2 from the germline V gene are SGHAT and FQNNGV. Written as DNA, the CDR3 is TGTGCCAGCAGCCTGGCCACCGGCGCAGATCAGCCCCAGCATTTT. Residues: CASSLATGADQPQHF.

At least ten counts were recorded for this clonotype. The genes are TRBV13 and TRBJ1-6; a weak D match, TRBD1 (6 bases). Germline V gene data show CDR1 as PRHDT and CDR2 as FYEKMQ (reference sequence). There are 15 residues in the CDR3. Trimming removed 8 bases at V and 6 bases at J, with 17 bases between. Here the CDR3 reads CASRSGQSLNSPLHF. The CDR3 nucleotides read TGTGCCAGCCGAAGCGGACAGTCACTTAATTCACCCCTCCACTTT.

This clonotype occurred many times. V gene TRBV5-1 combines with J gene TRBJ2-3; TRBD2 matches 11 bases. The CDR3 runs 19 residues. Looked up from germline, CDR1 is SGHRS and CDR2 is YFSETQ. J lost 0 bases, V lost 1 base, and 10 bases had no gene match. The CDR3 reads CASSLQGLGTSGSTDTQYF. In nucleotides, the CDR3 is TGCGCCAGCAGCTTGCAGGGGCTCGGGACTAGCGGTAGCACAGATACGCAGTATTTT.

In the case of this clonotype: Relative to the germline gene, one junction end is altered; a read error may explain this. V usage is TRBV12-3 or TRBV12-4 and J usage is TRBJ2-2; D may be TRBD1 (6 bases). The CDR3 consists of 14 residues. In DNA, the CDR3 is TGTGTCAGCAGCCGGGACACCCACACCGGGGAGCTGTTTTTT. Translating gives CVSSRDTHTGELFF.

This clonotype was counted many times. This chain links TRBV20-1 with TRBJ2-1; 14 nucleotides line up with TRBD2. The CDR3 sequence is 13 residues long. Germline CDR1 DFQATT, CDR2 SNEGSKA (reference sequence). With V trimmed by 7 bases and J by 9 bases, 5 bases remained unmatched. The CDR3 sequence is CSGRTSGRTEQFF. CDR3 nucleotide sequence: TGCAGTGGGAGGACTAGCGGGAGGACTGAGCAGTTCTTC.

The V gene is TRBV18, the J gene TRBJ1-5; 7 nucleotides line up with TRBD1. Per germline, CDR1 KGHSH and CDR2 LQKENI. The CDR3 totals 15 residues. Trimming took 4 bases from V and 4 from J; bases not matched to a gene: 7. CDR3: CASSLTGQENQPQHF. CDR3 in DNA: TGTGCCAGCTCACTCACAGGACAGGAGAATCAGCCCCAGCATTTT. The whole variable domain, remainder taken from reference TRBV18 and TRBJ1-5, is NAGVMQNPRHLVRRRGQEARLRCSPMKGHSHVYWYRQLPEEGLKFMVYLQKENIIDESGMPKERFSAEFPKEGPSILRIQQVVRGDSAAYFCASSLTGQENQPQHFGDGTRLSIL.

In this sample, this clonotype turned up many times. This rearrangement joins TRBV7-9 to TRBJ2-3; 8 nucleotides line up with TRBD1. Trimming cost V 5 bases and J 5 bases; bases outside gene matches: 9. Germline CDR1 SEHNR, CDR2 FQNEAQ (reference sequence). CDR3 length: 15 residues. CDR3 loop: CASSLTGVGGDTQYF. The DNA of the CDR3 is TGTGCCAGCAGCCTGACAGGGGTGGGGGGAGATACGCAGTATTTT.

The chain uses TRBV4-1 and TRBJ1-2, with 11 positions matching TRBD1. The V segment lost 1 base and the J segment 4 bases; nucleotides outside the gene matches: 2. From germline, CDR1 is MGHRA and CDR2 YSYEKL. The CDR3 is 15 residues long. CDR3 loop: CASSQGGTGGYGYTF. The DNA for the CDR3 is TGCGCCAGCAGCCAAGGGGGGACAGGGGGCTATGGCTACACCTTC.

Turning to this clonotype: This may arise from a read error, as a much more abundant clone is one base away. CDR3 sequence (DNA): TGTGCCAGCAGCCGACGGGGACAGGGGAATGGAAAACTGTTTTTT. Its protein product is CASSRRGQGNGKLFF. This chain uses TRBV12-3 or TRBV12-4 with TRBJ1-4; 10 bases align to TRBD1. The CDR3 length is 15 residues.

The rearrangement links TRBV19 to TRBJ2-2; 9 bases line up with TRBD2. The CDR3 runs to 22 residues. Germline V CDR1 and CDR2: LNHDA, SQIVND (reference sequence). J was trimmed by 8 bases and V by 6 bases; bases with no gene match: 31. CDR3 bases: TGTGCCAGTAGGCCAGAAAAAAGCCGTTGTCTGGGCCTAGCGGGAATTTGTGGGGAGCTGTTTTTT. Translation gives CASRPEKSRCLGLAGICGELFF.

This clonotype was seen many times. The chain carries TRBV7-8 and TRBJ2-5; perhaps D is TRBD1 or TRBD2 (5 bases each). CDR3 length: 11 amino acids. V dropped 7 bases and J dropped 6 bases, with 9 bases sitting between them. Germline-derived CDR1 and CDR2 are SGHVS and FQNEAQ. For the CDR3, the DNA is TGTGCCAGCACCCCGGGGCAGACCCAGTACTTC. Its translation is CASTPGQTQYF.

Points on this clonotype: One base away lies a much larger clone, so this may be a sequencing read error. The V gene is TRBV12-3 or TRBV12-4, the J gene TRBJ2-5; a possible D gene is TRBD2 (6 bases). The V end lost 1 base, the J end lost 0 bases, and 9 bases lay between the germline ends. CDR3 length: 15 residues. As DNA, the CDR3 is TGTGCCAGCAGTTTAGAAAGGAGGGACCAAGAGACCCAGTACTTC. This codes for CASSLERRDQETQYF.